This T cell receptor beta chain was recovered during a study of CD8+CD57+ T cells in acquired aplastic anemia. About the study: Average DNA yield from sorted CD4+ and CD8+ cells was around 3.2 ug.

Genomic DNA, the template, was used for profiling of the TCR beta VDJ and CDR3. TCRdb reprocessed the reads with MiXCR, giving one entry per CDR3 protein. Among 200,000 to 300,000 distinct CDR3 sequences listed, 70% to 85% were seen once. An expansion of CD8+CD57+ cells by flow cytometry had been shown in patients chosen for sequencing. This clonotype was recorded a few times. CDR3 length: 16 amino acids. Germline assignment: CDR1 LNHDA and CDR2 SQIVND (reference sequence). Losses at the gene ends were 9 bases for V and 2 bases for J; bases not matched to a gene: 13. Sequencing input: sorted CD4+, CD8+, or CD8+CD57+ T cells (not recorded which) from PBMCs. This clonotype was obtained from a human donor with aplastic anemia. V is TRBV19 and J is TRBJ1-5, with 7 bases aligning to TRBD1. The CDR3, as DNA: TGTGCCAGCAGGGCAGGGGGTTGGGGGGGCAATCAGCCCCAGCATTTT. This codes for CASRAGGWGGNQPQHF.